This T cell receptor (beta chain) was recovered during a study of shared clonotypes between healthy human individuals. Study-level information: The study used three CD4 naive, three CD4 memory, two CD8 naive and one CD8 memory plate per donor. General study findings and limits: Relative to memory subsets, naive subsets generally showed larger estimated richness.

CDR1 is SGHRS, CDR2 YFSETQ, per germline. The CDR3 is made up of 15 amino acids. V was clipped by 3 bases and J by 5 bases; unmatched bases: 5. TCRdb keeps only in-frame clones here, not all; method: immunoSEQ multiplex PCR. The data show 2 million to 2.5 million clones, more than 85% seen once. Comment on this clone: The antigen is undetermined.

The sequencing sample was made of naive CD4+ T cells from PBMCs. The subset here: CD45RA+ positively selected. This chain connects TRBV5-1 to TRBJ1-3, with TRBD1 matching 10 bases. This TCR came from a man aged 18 to 35 in good health. Some clones in this sample may be carry-over from other donors' samples. The CDR3 DNA reads TGCGCCAGCAGCTCCAGACAGGGGGCGAGAAACACCATATATTTT. Protein product: CASSSRQGARNTIYF. The whole variable domain, remainder taken from reference TRBV5-1 and TRBJ1-3, is KAGVTQTPRYLIKTRGQQVTLSCSPISGHRSVSWYQQTPGQGLQFLFEYFSETQRNKGNFPGRFSGRQFSNSRSEMNVSTLELGDSALYLCASSSRQGARNTIYFGEGSWLTVV.